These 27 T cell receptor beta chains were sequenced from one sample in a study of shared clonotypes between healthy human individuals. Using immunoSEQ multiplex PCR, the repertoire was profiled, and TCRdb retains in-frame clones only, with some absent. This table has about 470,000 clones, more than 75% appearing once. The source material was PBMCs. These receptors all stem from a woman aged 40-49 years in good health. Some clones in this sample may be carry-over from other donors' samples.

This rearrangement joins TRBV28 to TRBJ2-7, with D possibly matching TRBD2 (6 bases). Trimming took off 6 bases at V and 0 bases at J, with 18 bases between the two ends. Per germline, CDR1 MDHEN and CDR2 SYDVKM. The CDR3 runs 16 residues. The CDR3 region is CASSRTSKRSSYEQYF. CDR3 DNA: TGTGCCAGCAGCCGCACTAGCAAAAGGAGCTCCTACGAGCAGTACTTC.

The chain's CDR3 is CASSEGTGSAPGANVLTF. The DNA for the CDR3 is TGCGCCAGCAGCGAGGGGACAGGGAGCGCCCCTGGGGCCAACGTCCTGACTTTC. The chain recombines TRBV5-1 with TRBJ2-6; 9 bases match TRBD1. The germline V gene has CDR1 SGHRS and CDR2 YFSETQ. J was trimmed by 2 bases and V by 4 bases; bases with no gene match: 10. The CDR3 consists of 18 residues.

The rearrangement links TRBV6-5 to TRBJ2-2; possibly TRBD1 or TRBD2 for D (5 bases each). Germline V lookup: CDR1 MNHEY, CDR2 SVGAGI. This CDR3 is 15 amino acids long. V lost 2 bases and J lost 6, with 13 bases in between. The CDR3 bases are TGTGCCAGCAGTTACGCGCTGTGGGGGTCCGGGGAGCTGTTTTTT. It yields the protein CASSYALWGSGELFF.

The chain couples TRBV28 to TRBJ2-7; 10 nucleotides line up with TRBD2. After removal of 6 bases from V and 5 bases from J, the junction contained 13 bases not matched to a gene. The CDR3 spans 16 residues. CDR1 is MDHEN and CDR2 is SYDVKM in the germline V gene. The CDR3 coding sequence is TGTGCCAGCAGCCCCTCCTTAGCGGGAGGTCGAAACGAGCAGTACTTC. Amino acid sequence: CASSPSLAGGRNEQYF.

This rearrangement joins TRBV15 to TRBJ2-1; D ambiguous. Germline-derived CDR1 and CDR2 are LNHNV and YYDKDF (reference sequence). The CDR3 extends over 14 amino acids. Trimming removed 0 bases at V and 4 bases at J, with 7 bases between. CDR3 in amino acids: CATSRDWLYNEQFF. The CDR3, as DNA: TGTGCCACCAGCAGAGATTGGCTTTACAATGAGCAGTTCTTC.

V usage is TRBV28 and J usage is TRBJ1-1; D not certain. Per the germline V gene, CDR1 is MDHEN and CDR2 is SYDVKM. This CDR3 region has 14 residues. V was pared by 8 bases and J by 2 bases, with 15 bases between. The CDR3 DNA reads TGTGCCAGCGGATCCCCTTACCGCAACACTGAAGCTTTCTTT. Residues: CASGSPYRNTEAFF.

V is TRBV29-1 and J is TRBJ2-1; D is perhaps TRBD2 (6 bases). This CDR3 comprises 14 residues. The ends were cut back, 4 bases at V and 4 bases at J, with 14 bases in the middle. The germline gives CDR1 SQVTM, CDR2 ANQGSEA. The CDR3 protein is CSVVGRDAYNEQFF. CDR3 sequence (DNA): TGCAGCGTTGTGGGGCGGGACGCTTACAATGAGCAGTTCTTC.

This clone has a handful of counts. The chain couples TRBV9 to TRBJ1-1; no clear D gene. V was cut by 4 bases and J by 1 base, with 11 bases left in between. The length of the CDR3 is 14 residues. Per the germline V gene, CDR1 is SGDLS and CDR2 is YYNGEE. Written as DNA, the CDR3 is TGTGCCAGCAGCAATATGGTGGGGAACACTGAAGCTTTCTTT. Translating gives CASSNMVGNTEAFF.

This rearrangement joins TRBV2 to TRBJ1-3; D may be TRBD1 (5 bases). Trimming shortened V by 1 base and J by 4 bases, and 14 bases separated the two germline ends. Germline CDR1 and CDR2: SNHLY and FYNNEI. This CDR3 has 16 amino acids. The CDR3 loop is CASSEGRASRGNTIYF. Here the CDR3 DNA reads TGTGCCAGCAGTGAAGGCAGGGCCTCGCGGGGAAACACCATATATTTT.

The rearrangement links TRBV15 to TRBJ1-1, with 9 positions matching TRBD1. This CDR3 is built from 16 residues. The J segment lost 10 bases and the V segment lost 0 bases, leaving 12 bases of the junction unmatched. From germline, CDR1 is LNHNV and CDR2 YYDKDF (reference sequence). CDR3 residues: CATSRDIGQGPPGAFF. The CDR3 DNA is TGTGCCACCAGCAGAGATATAGGACAGGGGCCGCCAGGAGCTTTCTTT.

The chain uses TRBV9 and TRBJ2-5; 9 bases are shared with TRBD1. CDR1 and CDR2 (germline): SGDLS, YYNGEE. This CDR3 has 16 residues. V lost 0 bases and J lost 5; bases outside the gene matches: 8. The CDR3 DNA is TGTGCCAGCAGCGTAGACCCCGGGACAGGGAGGGAGACCCAGTACTTC. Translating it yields CASSVDPGTGRETQYF.

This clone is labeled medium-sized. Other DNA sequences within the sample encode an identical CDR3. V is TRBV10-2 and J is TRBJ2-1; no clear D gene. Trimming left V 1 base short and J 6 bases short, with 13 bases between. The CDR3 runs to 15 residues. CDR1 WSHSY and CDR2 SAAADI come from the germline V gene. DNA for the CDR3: TGCGCCAGCAGTGAGTATGGCTTGCCCCTCAATGAGCAGTTCTTC. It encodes CASSEYGLPLNEQFF.

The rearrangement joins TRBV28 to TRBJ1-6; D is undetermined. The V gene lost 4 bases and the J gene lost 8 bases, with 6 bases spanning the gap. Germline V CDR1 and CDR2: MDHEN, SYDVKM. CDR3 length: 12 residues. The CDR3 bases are TGTGCCAGCAGTTACGTGTATTCACCCCTCCACTTT. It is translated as CASSYVYSPLHF.

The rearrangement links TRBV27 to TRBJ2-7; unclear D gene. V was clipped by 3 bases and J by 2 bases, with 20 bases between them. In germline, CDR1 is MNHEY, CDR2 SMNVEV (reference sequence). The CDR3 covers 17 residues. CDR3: CASSFDGLSSVAYEQYF. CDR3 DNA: TGTGCCAGCAGTTTTGATGGCCTATCTTCGGTGGCCTACGAGCAGTACTTC.

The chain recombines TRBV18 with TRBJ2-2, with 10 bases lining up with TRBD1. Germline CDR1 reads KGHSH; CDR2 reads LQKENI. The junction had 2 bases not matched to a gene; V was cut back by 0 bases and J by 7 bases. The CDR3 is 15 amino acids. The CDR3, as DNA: TGTGCCAGCTCACCACCGGGACAGGGGAACGGGGAGCTGTTTTTT. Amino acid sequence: CASSPPGQGNGELFF.

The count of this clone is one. The CDR3 DNA reads TGTGCCAGCAGCTTCTATGGCGGATCTGGAGATACGCAGTATTTT. Translation gives CASSFYGGSGDTQYF. This sequence joins TRBV7-2 and TRBJ2-3; no reliable D call. Trimming took 3 bases from V and 5 from J, leaving 15 bases between them. The germline gives CDR1 SGHTA, CDR2 FQGNSA. The CDR3 consists of 15 residues.

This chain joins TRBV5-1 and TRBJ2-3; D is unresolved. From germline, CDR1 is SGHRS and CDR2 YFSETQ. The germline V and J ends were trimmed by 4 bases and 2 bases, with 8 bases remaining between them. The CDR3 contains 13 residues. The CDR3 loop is CASSPRPTDTQYF. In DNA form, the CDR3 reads TGCGCCAGCAGCCCGCGACCCACAGATACGCAGTATTTT.

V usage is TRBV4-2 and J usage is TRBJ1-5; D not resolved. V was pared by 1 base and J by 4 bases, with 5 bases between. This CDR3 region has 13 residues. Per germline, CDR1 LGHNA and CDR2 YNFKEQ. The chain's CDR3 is CASSQASNQPQHF. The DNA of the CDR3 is TGTGCCAGCAGCCAAGCGTCAAATCAGCCCCAGCATTTT.

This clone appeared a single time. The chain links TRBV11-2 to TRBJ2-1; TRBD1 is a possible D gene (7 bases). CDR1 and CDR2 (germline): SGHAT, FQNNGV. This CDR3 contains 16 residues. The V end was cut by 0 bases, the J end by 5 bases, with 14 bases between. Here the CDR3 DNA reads TGTGCCAGCAGCTTAGATGGGCCAGGGGGGAACAATGAGCAGTTCTTC. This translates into CASSLDGPGGNNEQFF.

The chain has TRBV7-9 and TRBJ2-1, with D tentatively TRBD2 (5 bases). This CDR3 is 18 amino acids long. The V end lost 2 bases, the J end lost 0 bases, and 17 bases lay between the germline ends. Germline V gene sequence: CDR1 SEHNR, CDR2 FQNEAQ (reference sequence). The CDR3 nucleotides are TGTGCCAGCAGCTTAAATTATCTAGCAAAAAACTCCTACAATGAGCAGTTCTTC. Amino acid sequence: CASSLNYLAKNSYNEQFF.

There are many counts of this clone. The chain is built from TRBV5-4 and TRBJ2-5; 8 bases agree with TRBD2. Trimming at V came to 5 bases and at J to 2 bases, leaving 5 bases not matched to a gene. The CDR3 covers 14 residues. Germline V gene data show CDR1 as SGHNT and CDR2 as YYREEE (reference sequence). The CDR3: CASRTSGRQETQYF. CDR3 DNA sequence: TGTGCCAGCAGGACCAGCGGGAGACAAGAGACCCAGTACTTC. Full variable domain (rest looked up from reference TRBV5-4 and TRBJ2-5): ETGVTQSPTHLIKTRGQQVTLRCSSQSGHNTVSWYQQALGQGPQFIFQYYREEENGRGNFPPRFSGLQFPNYSSELNVNALELDDSALYLCASRTSGRQETQYFGPGTRLLVL.

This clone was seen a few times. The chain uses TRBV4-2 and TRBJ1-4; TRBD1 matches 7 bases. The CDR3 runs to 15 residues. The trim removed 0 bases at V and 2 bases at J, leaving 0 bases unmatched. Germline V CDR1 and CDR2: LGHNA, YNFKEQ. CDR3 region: CASSQETGTNEKLFF. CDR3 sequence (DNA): TGTGCCAGCAGCCAAGAGACAGGGACTAATGAAAAACTGTTTTTT.

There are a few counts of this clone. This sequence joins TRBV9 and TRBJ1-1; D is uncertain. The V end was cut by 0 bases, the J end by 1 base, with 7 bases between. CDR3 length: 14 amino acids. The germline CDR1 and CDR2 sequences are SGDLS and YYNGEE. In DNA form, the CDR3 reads TGTGCCAGCAGCGTAGGACATTCGAACACTGAAGCTTTCTTT. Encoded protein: CASSVGHSNTEAFF.

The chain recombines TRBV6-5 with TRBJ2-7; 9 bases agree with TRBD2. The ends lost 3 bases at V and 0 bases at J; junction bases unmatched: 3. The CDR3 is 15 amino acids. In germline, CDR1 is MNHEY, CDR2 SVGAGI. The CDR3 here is CASSYRREGSYEQYF. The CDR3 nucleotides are TGTGCCAGCAGTTATCGGCGGGAGGGCTCCTACGAGCAGTACTTC.

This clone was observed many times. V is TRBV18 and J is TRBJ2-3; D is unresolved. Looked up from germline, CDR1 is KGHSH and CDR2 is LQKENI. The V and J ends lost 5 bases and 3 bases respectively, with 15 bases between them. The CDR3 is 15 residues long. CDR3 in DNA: TGTGCCAGCTCATCCGTGGTGGGTGAGACAGATACGCAGTATTTT. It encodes CASSSVVGETDTQYF.

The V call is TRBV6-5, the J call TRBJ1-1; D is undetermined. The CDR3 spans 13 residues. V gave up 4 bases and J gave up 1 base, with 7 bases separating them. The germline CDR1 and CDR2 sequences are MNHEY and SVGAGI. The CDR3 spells CASSFQSNTEAFF. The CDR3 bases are TGTGCCAGCAGTTTTCAATCGAACACTGAAGCTTTCTTT.

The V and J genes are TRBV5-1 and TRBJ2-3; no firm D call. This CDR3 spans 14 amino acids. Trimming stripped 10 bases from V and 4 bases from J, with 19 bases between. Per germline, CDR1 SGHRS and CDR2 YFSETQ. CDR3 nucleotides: TGCGCCTCCCGTCCAGGACCCCAGGCAGATACGCAGTATTTT. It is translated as CASRPGPQADTQYF.